This entry is about one T cell receptor (beta chain). TCRdb's table, derived via immunoSEQ multiplex PCR, lists solely in-frame clones and lacks some. The sample has 90,000 to 95,000 clones, over 75% seen once. This record comes from a study of glioma-infiltrating T cells after dendritic cell vaccination. Time point noted: after dendritic cell vaccination, including at tumor progression/relapse. This TCR derives from a human donor with glioblastoma. Sequencing was performed on blood, taken after dendritic cell vaccination.

The CDR3 coding sequence is TGTGCCAGCAGCTTAGGTGGCGGGACCGGAACAGCCTACGAGCAGTACTTC. Translated, it gives CASSLGGGTGTAYEQYF. The genes are TRBV7-8 and TRBJ2-7; maybe TRBD2 (6 bases). This CDR3 has 17 amino acids. The V end lost 1 base, the J end lost 2 bases, and 18 bases lay between the germline ends. The germline gives CDR1 SGHVS, CDR2 FQNEAQ.